What follows describes a single T cell receptor (beta chain). These data come from a study of blood T cell repertoires in COVID-19. Germline V gene lookup returns CDR1 SNHLY and CDR2 FYNNEI. Unmatched junction bases numbered 6, after V lost 5 bases and J lost 3 bases. The CDR3 sequence is 15 residues long. Libraries were prepared by immunoSEQ multiplex PCR; TCRdb keeps only in-frame clonotypes and omits some of them. Here the sample spans about 300,000 clones, roughly nine tenths being singletons. The clonotype originates from a woman aged 25 to 39 with COVID-19, enrolled during active disease. The rearrangement links TRBV2 to TRBJ1-4; TRBD1 agrees at 7 bases. Sequenced sample: peripheral blood. DNA for the CDR3: TGTGCCAGCAGTCGTGAGAGGGGGCCTAATGAAAAACTGTTTTTT. Encoded protein: CASSRERGPNEKLFF.